The 23 T cell receptor beta chains presented below share a single source sample, sequenced in a study of T-cell memory formation after mild COVID-19. Each CDR3 protein is one row after TCRdb ran MiXCR on the 5' RACE reads. The sample carries roughly 450,000 distinct CDR3 sequences, about 20% recorded once. The sequenced sample consisted of PBMCs or a T cell subset sorted from them (not recorded which). These receptors were collected from an adult woman who had mild COVID-19 (a few samples of this study predate the infection). Cell type and time point are not known.

The gene calls are TRBV20-1 and TRBJ1-1; D is unclear. This CDR3 has 13 amino acids. Trimming took 0 bases from V and 4 from J, leaving 9 bases between them. Germline values: CDR1 DFQATT, CDR2 SNEGSKA (reference sequence). The CDR3 loop reads CSARDPTATEAFF. The CDR3 DNA reads TGCAGTGCTAGAGATCCAACAGCCACTGAAGCTTTCTTT.

This clonotype was found many times. The gene calls are TRBV5-5 and TRBJ2-3, with TRBD1 identical over 10 bases. The CDR3 runs 20 residues. Losses at the gene ends were 4 bases for V and 1 base for J; bases not matched to a gene: 18. The germline V gene has CDR1 SGHKS and CDR2 YYEKEE (reference sequence). The CDR3 loop reads CASSASHTFRTGGGTDTQYF. The CDR3 region has the DNA TGTGCCAGCAGCGCTTCTCACACCTTCAGGACAGGGGGAGGCACAGATACGCAGTATTTT. The complete variable domain, with remaining parts taken from reference TRBV5-5 and TRBJ2-3, reads DAGVTQSPTHLIKTRGQQVTLRCSPISGHKSVSWYQQVLGQGPQFIFQYYEKEERGRGNFPDRFSARQFPNYSSELNVNALLLGDSALYLCASSASHTFRTGGGTDTQYFGPGTRLTVL.

This clonotype was seen more than once but under ten times. This chain connects TRBV5-1 to TRBJ1-2; 8 bases are shared with TRBD1. This CDR3 contains 17 residues. Germline V gene data show CDR1 as SGHRS and CDR2 as YFSETQ. V was clipped by 5 bases and J by 3 bases; unmatched bases: 15. The CDR3 region has the DNA TGCGCCAGCAGTTTCGCAGGGGGCGATCCGTCGGACTATGGCTACACCTTC. It yields the protein CASSFAGGDPSDYGYTF. Full variable domain (rest looked up from reference TRBV5-1 and TRBJ1-2): KAGVTQTPRYLIKTRGQQVTLSCSPISGHRSVSWYQQTPGQGLQFLFEYFSETQRNKGNFPGRFSGRQFSNSRSEMNVSTLELGDSALYLCASSFAGGDPSDYGYTFGSGTRLTVV.

This clonotype occurred a few times. The V gene is TRBV7-3, the J gene TRBJ1-2; TRBD1 matches 7 bases. CDR3 length: 13 residues. CDR1 and CDR2 from the germline V gene are SGHTA and FQGTGA. The V gene end was trimmed by 8 bases and the J gene end by 7 bases; junction bases not matched to a gene: 10. This CDR3 reads CASGDRQGGGYTF. DNA of the CDR3: TGTGCCAGCGGAGATAGACAGGGTGGTGGCTACACCTTC.

This chain links TRBV10-3 with TRBJ2-1, with 7 nucleotides matching TRBD2. CDR1 and CDR2 (germline): ENHRY, SYGVKD. This CDR3 comprises 14 residues. The V gene end was trimmed by 0 bases and the J gene end by 9 bases; junction bases not matched to a gene: 5. DNA for the CDR3: TGTGCCATCAGTGAGTCTGGACTAGGTGGTGAGCAGTTCTTC. Translated: CAISESGLGGEQFF.

This clonotype was seen a handful of times. V usage is TRBV5-1 and J usage is TRBJ1-4; the match to TRBD1 covers 11 bases. Germline V gene lookup returns CDR1 SGHRS and CDR2 YFSETQ. The V and J ends lost 5 bases and 7 bases, in that order; junction bases with no gene match: 4. The CDR3 contains 14 residues. The CDR3 DNA sequence: TGCGCCAGCAGTTGGACAGGGGGCACTGAAAAACTGTTTTTT. This translates into CASSWTGGTEKLFF.

The chain uses TRBV5-1 and TRBJ2-1; 10 bases map to TRBD2. J gave up 6 bases and V 2 bases, and 8 bases lay outside the gene matches. The length of the CDR3 is 16 residues. CDR1 is SGHRS and CDR2 is YFSETQ in the germline V gene. In DNA, the CDR3 is TGCGCCAGCAGCTTACCCCGGACTAGCGGAATCAATGAGCAGTTCTTC. Its translation is CASSLPRTSGINEQFF.

This clonotype was counted between two and nine times. The CDR3 bases are TGTGCCAGCAGCGCTCGCACAGATACGCAGTATTTT. This sequence encodes CASSARTDTQYF. J is TRBJ2-3 and V is TRBV7-2; D gene unclear. CDR1 SGHTA and CDR2 FQGNSA come from the germline V gene. The CDR3 is 12 residues long. The germline V and J ends were trimmed by 5 bases and 1 base, with 4 bases remaining between them.

This clonotype was detected a few times. This rearrangement joins TRBV5-6 to TRBJ1-1; the D is unclear. Germline CDR1 reads SGHDT; CDR2 reads YYEEEE. V was clipped by 4 bases and J by 5 bases, with 21 bases between them. The CDR3 has 16 amino acids. This CDR3 reads CASSLTPRGSPTEAFF. CDR3 in DNA: TGTGCCAGCAGCCTCACTCCGCGGGGTTCTCCGACTGAAGCTTTCTTT.

The rearrangement uses TRBV18 and TRBJ1-5; possibly TRBD1 for D (6 bases). V was pared by 0 bases and J by 6 bases, with 15 bases between. The CDR3 is made up of 16 amino acids. The germline CDR1 and CDR2 sequences are KGHSH and LQKENI. For the CDR3, the DNA is TGTGCCAGCTCACCACCCACCGGGGGGGGGCTTCAGCCCCAGCATTTT. It specifies CASSPPTGGGLQPQHF.

This clonotype was observed a few times. CDR3 bases: TGTGCCAGCAGAGCCCAGGGGGGCTCCTACGAGCAGTACTTC. This translates into CASRAQGGSYEQYF. This chain joins TRBV12-3 or TRBV12-4 and TRBJ2-7, with D maybe TRBD1 (7 bases). This CDR3 comprises 14 residues. V lost 6 bases and J 0 bases, leaving 12 bases between the germline ends.

As DNA, the CDR3 is TGTGCCAGCAGCTCCTCGAAGGCGGGAGGGCCCCTCTCCTACAATGAGCAGTTCTTC. Translation: CASSSSKAGGPLSYNEQFF. This chain links TRBV7-3 with TRBJ2-1; 9 nucleotides align to TRBD2. V shed 4 bases, J shed 0 bases, and the junction held 13 bases outside the gene matches. This CDR3 contains 19 residues. The V gene's germline CDR1 is SGHTA and CDR2 FQGTGA.

V usage is TRBV12-5 and J usage is TRBJ1-5; the D is unclear. This CDR3 has 18 residues. V was pared by 2 bases and J by 1 base, with 18 bases between. Germline V lookup: CDR1 LGHNT, CDR2 FRNRAP. CDR3 residues: CASGLNLIWVQSNQPQHF. The DNA for the CDR3 is TGTGCTAGTGGTTTGAACCTTATCTGGGTACAGAGCAATCAGCCCCAGCATTTT. The whole variable domain, filled in from reference TRBV12-5 and TRBJ1-5, reads DARVTQTPRHKVTEMGQEVTMRCQPILGHNTVFWYRQTMMQGLELLAYFRNRAPLDDSGMPKDRFSAEMPDATLATLKIQPSEPRDSAVYFCASGLNLIWVQSNQPQHFGDGTRLSIL.

The sample holds a few counts of this clonotype. The chain couples TRBV5-4 to TRBJ2-5; either TRBD1 or TRBD2 may supply D (5 bases each). The CDR3 runs 18 residues. Germline CDR1 is SGHNT and CDR2 is YYREEE (reference sequence). V gave up 3 bases and J gave up 4 bases, with 25 bases separating them. The CDR3 sequence is CASSSPAWGSGNGETQYF. For the CDR3, the DNA is TGTGCCAGCAGCTCACCCGCGTGGGGGTCCGGGAACGGAGAGACCCAGTACTTC.

This clonotype turned up a few times. V is TRBV20-1 and J is TRBJ2-7; TRBD2 matches 11 bases. There are 14 residues in the CDR3. With 6 bases clipped from V and 4 bases from J, the junction kept 8 bases outside the gene matches. Germline CDR1 is DFQATT and CDR2 is SNEGSKA (reference sequence). The CDR3 region has the DNA TGCAGTGCGTCCACTAGCGGGAGTCGGTACGAGCAGTACTTC. This sequence encodes CSASTSGSRYEQYF.

The chain employs TRBV7-9 and TRBJ2-5; possible D gene TRBD1, 7 bases. The CDR3 runs to 15 residues. The germline CDR1 and CDR2 sequences are SEHNR and FQNEAQ (reference sequence). V was clipped by 5 bases and J by 4 bases, with 17 bases between them. CDR3 in amino acids: CASSAGTAVRETQYF. DNA for the CDR3: TGTGCCAGCAGCGCGGGGACAGCCGTACGAGAGACCCAGTACTTC.

The chain couples TRBV7-2 to TRBJ2-7; TRBD2 agrees at 12 bases. The germline V gene has CDR1 SGHTA and CDR2 FQGNSA. Unmatched junction bases numbered 6, after V lost 3 bases and J lost 0 bases. The CDR3 loop spans 17 amino acids. Here the CDR3 DNA reads TGTGCCAGCAGCTTCGCCACTAGCGGGAGGTCCTCCTACGAGCAGTACTTC. Translating gives CASSFATSGRSSYEQYF.

The chain couples TRBV7-3 to TRBJ1-2; 7 bases are shared with TRBD1. The CDR3 sequence is 14 residues long. After removal of 5 bases from V and 4 bases from J, the junction contained 7 bases not matched to a gene. Germline loops: CDR1 SGHTA, CDR2 FQGTGA. CDR3 DNA: TGTGCCAGCAGCCCAACAGGGGAAGCCTATGGCTACACCTTC. This sequence encodes CASSPTGEAYGYTF. The variable domain in full, completed from reference TRBV7-3 and TRBJ1-2, reads GAGVSQTPSNKVTEKGKYVELRCDPISGHTALYWYRQSLGQGPEFLIYFQGTGAADDSGLPNDRFFAVRPEGSVSTLKIQRTERGDSAVYLCASSPTGEAYGYTFGSGTRLTVV.

This clonotype was counted only a few times. This chain links TRBV6-1 with TRBJ2-1, with 8 bases matching TRBD2. With 3 bases clipped from V and 4 bases from J, the junction kept 2 bases outside the gene matches. Per germline, CDR1 MNHNS and CDR2 SASEGT. The CDR3 has 14 amino acids. The CDR3 region is CASSERGAYNEQFF. The CDR3 DNA reads as TGTGCCAGCAGTGAGCGGGGGGCTTACAATGAGCAGTTCTTC.

V usage is TRBV29-1 and J usage is TRBJ2-7, with 8 bases matching TRBD2. With V trimmed by 0 bases and J by 3 bases, 7 bases remained unmatched. This CDR3 is 15 amino acids long. Germline V gene lookup returns CDR1 SQVTM and CDR2 ANQGSEA. In DNA form, the CDR3 reads TGCAGCGTTGAAGATCGGCGGGGGGCGGTCTACGAGCAGTACTTC. Translating it yields CSVEDRRGAVYEQYF.

This clonotype has more than one count but fewer than ten. The rearrangement joins TRBV5-6 to TRBJ1-1, with D maybe TRBD1 (5 bases). V was clipped by 0 bases and J by 1 base, with 10 bases between them. From germline, CDR1 is SGHDT and CDR2 YYEEEE. The CDR3 covers 15 residues. The CDR3 is CASSLDGAANTEAFF. The CDR3 nucleotides read TGTGCCAGCAGCTTGGATGGGGCAGCGAACACTGAAGCTTTCTTT.

This clonotype was seen only a few times. This sequence joins TRBV19 and TRBJ2-5; D not certain. CDR3 length: 15 amino acids. With 10 bases removed from V and 7 bases from J, the gap between germline ends came to 25 bases. Germline V gene lookup returns CDR1 LNHDA and CDR2 SQIVND (reference sequence). Here the CDR3 DNA reads TGTGCCACCTCCAACCGACTGACTCCCACGGGGACCCAGTACTTC. It yields the protein CATSNRLTPTGTQYF.

CDR3 sequence reads: CASGLVGQGIQPQHF. In DNA, the CDR3 is TGTGCTAGTGGTTTGGTTGGACAGGGTATTCAGCCCCAGCATTTT. The V gene is TRBV12-5, the J gene TRBJ1-5; 8 bases line up with TRBD1. The CDR3 runs 15 residues. Germline V gene sequence: CDR1 LGHNT, CDR2 FRNRAP. Trimming took 0 bases from V and 6 from J; bases not matched to a gene: 4.